The T cell receptor (beta chain) under discussion was sequenced for a study of CD8 T cells in Susac syndrome. CDR1 GTSNPN and CDR2 SVGIG come from the germline V gene (reference sequence). The length of the CDR3 is 13 residues. V was cut by 6 bases and J by 3 bases, with 13 bases left in between. With random hexamers, reverse transcription was performed on about 0.5 to 1 ug of RNA. Using its own MiXCR run on the immunoSEQ multiplex PCR reads, TCRdb lists one record per CDR3 protein. The data contain about 200,000 distinct CDR3 sequences, 90% to 95% of them singletons. The TCR was taken from a human donor with multiple sclerosis. V gene TRBV30 combines with J gene TRBJ2-3, with D perhaps matching TRBD1 (6 bases). The sequenced material came from CD8+ T cells from PBMCs. CDR3 DNA: TGTGCCTGCCTTAAGGGGGAGACAGATACGCAGTATTTT. This encodes CACLKGETDTQYF.